The sequence of this TCR beta chain was determined in a study of blood T cell repertoires in COVID-19. For the study at large: Samples of COVID-19 (acute and convalescent) were obtained from the United States, Italy and Spain.

The CDR3 is 15 residues long. Germline lookup yields CDR1 SGHRS and CDR2 YFSETQ. V was pared by 0 bases and J by 1 base, with 9 bases between. This clone has just a few counts. TCRdb's copy holds only in-frame clones and misses some; the assay was immunoSEQ multiplex PCR. The sample lists some 220,000 clones; around 81% were seen once. This sequence joins TRBV5-1 and TRBJ2-3; D is perhaps TRBD1 (5 bases). The source material was peripheral blood. This TCR came from a woman aged 70-85 years with acute or convalescent COVID-19. As DNA, the CDR3 is TGCGCCAGCAGCTTGGGACAGTATGGCACAGATACGCAGTATTTT. This translates into CASSLGQYGTDTQYF.